The 28 T cell receptor beta chains below were found in one sample sequenced in a study of shared clonotypes between healthy human individuals. TCRdb's copy holds only in-frame clones and misses some; the assay was immunoSEQ multiplex PCR. The repertoire holds 1.6 million or so clones, with about 98.5% as singletons. The specimen was naive CD4+ T cells sorted from blood. Subset: CD45RA+ positively selected. The receptors come from a man younger than 45 in good health.

This clone has just a few counts. The genes are TRBV18 and TRBJ1-2, with D perhaps matching TRBD1 (5 bases). V gave up 4 bases and J gave up 8 bases, with 14 bases separating them. CDR3 size: 13 residues. Germline CDR1 KGHSH, CDR2 LQKENI. The CDR3 DNA follows: TGTGCCAGCTCACAAGAGGGGAGTAGAGGCTACACCTTC. Protein product: CASSQEGSRGYTF.

The CDR3 loop reads CASKQGAYQPQHF. DNA of the CDR3: TGTGCCAGCAAACAGGGGGCCTATCAGCCCCAGCATTTT. The rearrangement joins TRBV2 to TRBJ1-5; 9 bases are a match to TRBD1. CDR1 and CDR2 (germline): SNHLY, FYNNEI. J was trimmed by 5 bases and V by 7 bases; bases with no gene match: 3. The CDR3 is 13 residues long.

Remarks on this clone: Relative to the germline gene, one junction end is altered; a read error may explain this. The chain's CDR3 is CASSPLLGTGELFF. As DNA, the CDR3 is TGTGCTAGCAGCCCGCTTTTGGGCACCGGGGAGCTGTTTTTT. V and J are TRBV7-7 and TRBJ2-2; D unclear. The CDR3 runs to 14 residues. The germline gives CDR1 SSHAT, CDR2 FNYEAQ (reference sequence).

V usage is TRBV15 and J usage is TRBJ1-4, with D unclear. Trimming cost V 3 bases and J 1 base, with 6 bases left between them. From germline, CDR1 is LNHNV and CDR2 YYDKDF (reference sequence). The CDR3 is made up of 14 amino acids. As DNA, the CDR3 is TGTGCCACCAGCAGTCGAAGAACTAATGAAAAACTGTTTTTT. The encoded protein is CATSSRRTNEKLFF.

The chain combines TRBV2 with TRBJ2-2, with no clear D. This CDR3 comprises 13 residues. V was trimmed by 8 bases and J by 0 bases, leaving 7 bases between them. Per the germline V gene, CDR1 is SNHLY and CDR2 is FYNNEI. The CDR3 region has the DNA TGTGCCAGCTGCTGGTCGAACACCGGGGAGCTGTTTTTT. Its translation: CASCWSNTGELFF.

This chain joins TRBV11-1 and TRBJ2-1; D may be TRBD2 (6 bases). V lost 4 bases to trimming and J lost 3 bases, with 16 bases between them. The length of the CDR3 is 16 residues. Looked up from germline, CDR1 is SGHAT and CDR2 is FQDESV (reference sequence). The CDR3 coding sequence is TGTGCCAGCAGCTCCTCATCGGACTACCTCTACAATGAGCAGTTCTTC. Protein sequence: CASSSSSDYLYNEQFF. The whole variable domain, remainder taken from reference TRBV11-1 and TRBJ2-1, is EAEVAQSPRYKITEKSQAVAFWCDPISGHATLYWYRQILGQGPELLVQFQDESVVDDSQLPKDRFSAERLKGVDSTLKIQPAELGDSAMYLCASSSSSDYLYNEQFFGPGTRLTVL.

V gene TRBV9 combines with J gene TRBJ2-5, with D possibly called TRBD1 or TRBD2 (6 bases each). V lost 3 bases and J lost 2, with 14 bases in between. The CDR3 loop spans 15 amino acids. Germline V gene lookup returns CDR1 SGDLS and CDR2 YYNGEE. This CDR3 reads CASSAGPGAQETQYF. DNA of the CDR3: TGTGCCAGCAGCGCGGGCCCGGGGGCACAAGAGACCCAGTACTTC.

This clone was counted a single time. The gene calls are TRBV9 and TRBJ2-3; TRBD1 matches 10 bases. J lost 2 bases, V lost 3 bases, and 3 bases had no gene match. This CDR3 contains 15 residues. The germline CDR1 and CDR2 sequences are SGDLS and YYNGEE. CDR3 sequence reads: CASSETGGLTDTQYF. CDR3 sequence (DNA): TGTGCCAGCAGCGAGACAGGGGGCCTCACAGATACGCAGTATTTT.

The V gene is TRBV2, the J gene TRBJ1-4, with D uncertain. Germline-derived CDR1 and CDR2 are SNHLY and FYNNEI. This CDR3 is 11 amino acids long. Between the trimmed V and J ends, which lost 8 bases and 4 bases, there was a span of 5 bases. The CDR3 loop is CASLGNEKLFF. In DNA, the CDR3 is TGTGCCAGCCTGGGTAATGAAAAACTGTTTTTT.

In the case of this clone: The sample has other DNA sequences that encode this CDR3 too. The gene calls are TRBV18 and TRBJ1-4; D gene unclear. The CDR3 has 14 residues. Germline V CDR1 and CDR2: KGHSH, LQKENI. Between the trimmed V and J ends, which lost 3 bases and 0 bases, there was a span of 5 bases. Here the CDR3 DNA reads TGTGCCAGCTCACCTACTGCAACTAATGAAAAACTGTTTTTT. Translated, it gives CASSPTATNEKLFF.

This rearrangement joins TRBV9 to TRBJ1-2; 8 bases are shared with TRBD1. The CDR3 consists of 15 residues. Germline CDR1 is SGDLS and CDR2 is YYNGEE. V was clipped by 3 bases and J by 2 bases; unmatched bases: 6. In DNA form, the CDR3 reads TGTGCCAGCAGCGGACCCAGACAGGGGAACTATGGCTACACCTTC. It is translated as CASSGPRQGNYGYTF.

This chain joins TRBV7-8 and TRBJ2-6; 7 nucleotides line up with TRBD2. The CDR3 loop spans 18 amino acids. Trimming cost V 5 bases and J 0 bases; bases outside gene matches: 10. Germline-derived CDR1 and CDR2 are SGHVS and FQNEAQ. CDR3 bases: TGTGCCAGCAGCCTTCTGTGGGGAGGGGACTCTGGGGCCAACGTCCTGACTTTC. Translated: CASSLLWGGDSGANVLTF.

The CDR3 region has the DNA TGCAGCGTTAGGAGGAACTTATTAGCGGGTCTCTACAATGAGCAGTTCTTC. This encodes CSVRRNLLAGLYNEQFF. J is TRBJ2-1 and V is TRBV29-1; 7 positions agree with TRBD2. Trimming cost V 5 bases and J 3 bases; bases outside gene matches: 16. CDR1 SQVTM and CDR2 ANQGSEA come from the germline V gene. This CDR3 region has 17 residues.

The chain recombines TRBV6-1 with TRBJ2-5; 9 bases are shared with TRBD1. The CDR3 runs to 15 residues. V was pared by 5 bases and J by 5 bases, with 9 bases of the junction left unmatched. Looked up from germline, CDR1 is MNHNS and CDR2 is SASEGT. CDR3: CASSPGDRVIETQYF. The CDR3 region has the DNA TGTGCCAGCAGTCCCGGGGACAGGGTGATTGAGACCCAGTACTTC.

The rearrangement links TRBV9 to TRBJ2-1; TRBD2 is a possible D gene (6 bases). With 5 bases removed from V and 4 bases from J, the gap between germline ends came to 19 bases. This CDR3 is 16 amino acids long. The V gene's germline CDR1 is SGDLS and CDR2 YYNGEE. CDR3 sequence (DNA): TGTGCCAGCAGTCCCATTGCCGGGACTGAGTACAATGAGCAGTTCTTC. Protein sequence: CASSPIAGTEYNEQFF.

The CDR3, as DNA: TGCGCCAGCAGCCAGGATTGGCAAGGGGCGCGGAACAATCAGCCCCAGCATTTT. Protein sequence: CASSQDWQGARNNQPQHF. The gene calls are TRBV4-1 and TRBJ1-5, with D tentatively TRBD1 (5 bases). V was cut by 3 bases and J by 3 bases, with 21 bases left in between. From germline, CDR1 is MGHRA and CDR2 YSYEKL. The CDR3 is made up of 18 amino acids.

V usage is TRBV20-1 and J usage is TRBJ2-7; possibly TRBD1 for D (5 bases). Germline lookup yields CDR1 DFQATT and CDR2 SNEGSKA (reference sequence). CDR3 length equals 10 residues. The V end was cut by 4 bases, the J end by 5 bases, with 6 bases between. The CDR3 sequence: CSAIRDEQYF. CDR3 nucleotides: TGCAGTGCTATCAGGGACGAGCAGTACTTC.

The CDR3 DNA reads as TGTGCCAGCAGCTTTAACCGGGAAAAACTGTTTTTT. It translates to CASSFNREKLFF. The chain employs TRBV7-9 and TRBJ1-4, with D unclear. This CDR3 comprises 12 residues. Trimming took 3 bases from V and 8 from J, leaving 7 bases between them. Looked up from germline, CDR1 is SEHNR and CDR2 is FQNEAQ (reference sequence).

The chain combines TRBV11-2 with TRBJ2-7; either TRBD1 or TRBD2 may fit D (5 bases each). V was pared by 7 bases and J by 0 bases, with 13 bases between. The CDR3 covers 14 residues. Germline V gives CDR1 SGHAT, CDR2 FQNNGV. The DNA for the CDR3 is TGTGCCAGCAACCCGGGACCGAGCTCCTACGAGCAGTACTTC. Encoded protein: CASNPGPSSYEQYF.

This clone was picked up one time. This chain links TRBV6-4 with TRBJ2-1; TRBD2 matches 11 bases. The J segment lost 15 bases and the V segment lost 5 bases, leaving 9 bases of the junction unmatched. The length of the CDR3 is 13 residues. CDR1 MRHNA and CDR2 SNTAGT come from the germline V gene. CDR3 sequence reads: CASSRTSGQSRFF. The CDR3, as DNA: TGTGCCAGCAGTCGGACTAGCGGGCAGTCACGGTTCTTC.

This clone was seen a handful of times. The chain links TRBV7-9 to TRBJ2-7, with D unclear. The CDR3 loop spans 15 amino acids. The V end was cut by 5 bases, the J end by 0 bases, with 14 bases between. Germline loops: CDR1 SEHNR, CDR2 FQNEAQ (reference sequence). CDR3 residues: CASSQTGQASYEQYF. The DNA for the CDR3 is TGTGCCAGCAGCCAGACCGGGCAAGCCTCCTACGAGCAGTACTTC.

This chain connects TRBV27 to TRBJ2-5; D gene unclear. CDR3 length: 13 amino acids. V was cut by 8 bases and J by 5 bases, with 15 bases left in between. In germline, CDR1 is MNHEY, CDR2 SMNVEV (reference sequence). This CDR3 reads CASRSGPGETQYF. Written as DNA, the CDR3 is TGTGCCAGCCGGTCGGGTCCGGGTGAGACCCAGTACTTC.

The rearrangement links TRBV5-1 to TRBJ2-2; a possible D gene is TRBD2 (6 bases). The CDR3 totals 15 residues. Trimming removed 0 bases at V and 10 bases at J, with 16 bases between. Germline values: CDR1 SGHRS, CDR2 YFSETQ. CDR3 in DNA: TGCGCCAGCAGCTTGGCGTTTAGCGGAGGTGTGGAGCTGTTTTTT. Amino acids: CASSLAFSGGVELFF.

V usage is TRBV6-1 and J usage is TRBJ1-5; unclear D gene. CDR1 is MNHNS, CDR2 SASEGT, per germline. The length of the CDR3 is 11 residues. V lost 4 bases, J lost 9 bases, and 7 bases lay in between. The CDR3 loop is CASSGEGPQHF. In DNA, the CDR3 is TGTGCCAGCAGTGGGGAGGGGCCCCAGCATTTT.

The chain combines TRBV18 with TRBJ2-1, with 7 bases aligning to TRBD2. The CDR3 is 17 amino acids. Germline V gives CDR1 KGHSH, CDR2 LQKENI. V trimming: 3 bases; J trimming: 0 bases; junction bases outside the gene matches: 8. In DNA form, the CDR3 reads TGTGCCAGCTCACCCCTGATGGGCGGGAGCTCCTACAATGAGCAGTTCTTC. Translating it yields CASSPLMGGSSYNEQFF.

The chain joins TRBV29-1 to TRBJ1-4, with TRBD1 as a possible D gene (5 bases). Germline loops: CDR1 SQVTM, CDR2 ANQGSEA. The CDR3 contains 13 residues. Trimming stripped 4 bases from V and 4 bases from J, with 10 bases between. The CDR3 spells CSVVGGGNEKLFF. The DNA for the CDR3 is TGCAGCGTTGTAGGCGGGGGTAATGAAAAACTGTTTTTT.

The rearrangement uses TRBV9 and TRBJ2-2; D gene uncertain. V lost 0 bases to trimming and J lost 8 bases, with 5 bases between them. The CDR3 has 12 residues. The germline CDR1 and CDR2 sequences are SGDLS and YYNGEE. The CDR3 coding sequence is TGTGCCAGCAGCGTAGGTCGGGGGGAGCTGTTTTTT. Translating gives CASSVGRGELFF.

The chain combines TRBV10-3 with TRBJ1-3; D is unresolved. This CDR3 spans 15 amino acids. Trimming pared 5 bases from V and 1 base from J, leaving 12 bases between. The germline V gene encodes CDR1 ENHRY and CDR2 SYGVKD. The CDR3 region is CAISFQAASGNTIYF. In nucleotides, the CDR3 is TGTGCCATCAGTTTCCAAGCCGCTTCTGGAAACACCATATATTTT.